This T cell receptor (beta chain) originates from a study of cytomegalovirus exposure and HLA in healthy donors. Study conclusions and caveats: Reported results showed that the classifier diagnosed cytomegalovirus status with high specificity and sensitivity. Despite most TCR sequences being rare, some public TCRs occurred in many donors. Overall, around 160 TCR beta chains were annotated as cytomegalovirus-associated.

As for this clone: Its specificity is not known.

The method was immunoSEQ multiplex PCR; TCRdb's version includes in-frame clones alone and lacks a portion of them. Among more than 90,000 clones listed, approximately 88% were seen once. The donors were part of the validation cohort, which consisted of roughly 120 subjects and was separate from the first cohort of 670 or so subjects. Germline V gene lookup returns CDR1 PRHDT and CDR2 FYEKMQ (reference sequence). This CDR3 comprises 16 residues. The J segment lost 4 bases and the V segment lost 4 bases, leaving 11 bases of the junction unmatched. This chain uses TRBV13 with TRBJ1-2; 8 nucleotides line up with TRBD1. The sequenced material came from PBMCs. This TCR came from a man aged 18 to 30 in good health and CMV-seronegative. CDR3 sequence reads: CASSSLRGPLGYGYTF. In DNA form, the CDR3 reads TGTGCCAGCAGCTCCCTCAGGGGGCCGCTCGGCTATGGCTACACCTTC. The entire variable domain, with the rest obtained from reference TRBV13 and TRBJ1-2, is as follows: AAGVIQSPRHLIKEKRETATLKCYPIPRHDTVYWYQQGPGQDPQFLISFYEKMQSDKGSIPDRFSAQQFSDYHSELNMSSLELGDSALYFCASSSLRGPLGYGYTFGSGTRLTVV.